The present TCR beta chain was sequenced within a study of cytomegalovirus exposure and HLA in healthy donors. A remark on this clone: The antigen remains undetermined.

Study conclusions and caveats: Clusters of TCRs from the first cohort tended to co-occur in the roughly 120 validation repertoires (as a later analysis found). As was reported, the classifier diagnosed cytomegalovirus status with high specificity and sensitivity. Among TCR beta chains, those listed as cytomegalovirus-associated numbered over 150.

TCRdb's copy holds only in-frame clones and misses some; the assay was immunoSEQ multiplex PCR. The profile shows fewer than 200,000 clones, about 90% of them singletons. This clonotype originated in a young woman in good health and CMV-seropositive. Material for sequencing was PBMCs.

CDR3 protein: CAWSSRDRVPGVYGYTF. The CDR3 coding sequence is TGTGCCTGGAGCTCGCGGGACAGGGTCCCGGGGGTCTATGGCTACACCTTC. This chain links TRBV30 with TRBJ1-2; 9 positions agree with TRBD1. Germline-derived CDR1 and CDR2 are GTSNPN and SVGIG (reference sequence). J was trimmed by 4 bases and V by 3 bases; bases with no gene match: 15. This CDR3 has 17 amino acids.